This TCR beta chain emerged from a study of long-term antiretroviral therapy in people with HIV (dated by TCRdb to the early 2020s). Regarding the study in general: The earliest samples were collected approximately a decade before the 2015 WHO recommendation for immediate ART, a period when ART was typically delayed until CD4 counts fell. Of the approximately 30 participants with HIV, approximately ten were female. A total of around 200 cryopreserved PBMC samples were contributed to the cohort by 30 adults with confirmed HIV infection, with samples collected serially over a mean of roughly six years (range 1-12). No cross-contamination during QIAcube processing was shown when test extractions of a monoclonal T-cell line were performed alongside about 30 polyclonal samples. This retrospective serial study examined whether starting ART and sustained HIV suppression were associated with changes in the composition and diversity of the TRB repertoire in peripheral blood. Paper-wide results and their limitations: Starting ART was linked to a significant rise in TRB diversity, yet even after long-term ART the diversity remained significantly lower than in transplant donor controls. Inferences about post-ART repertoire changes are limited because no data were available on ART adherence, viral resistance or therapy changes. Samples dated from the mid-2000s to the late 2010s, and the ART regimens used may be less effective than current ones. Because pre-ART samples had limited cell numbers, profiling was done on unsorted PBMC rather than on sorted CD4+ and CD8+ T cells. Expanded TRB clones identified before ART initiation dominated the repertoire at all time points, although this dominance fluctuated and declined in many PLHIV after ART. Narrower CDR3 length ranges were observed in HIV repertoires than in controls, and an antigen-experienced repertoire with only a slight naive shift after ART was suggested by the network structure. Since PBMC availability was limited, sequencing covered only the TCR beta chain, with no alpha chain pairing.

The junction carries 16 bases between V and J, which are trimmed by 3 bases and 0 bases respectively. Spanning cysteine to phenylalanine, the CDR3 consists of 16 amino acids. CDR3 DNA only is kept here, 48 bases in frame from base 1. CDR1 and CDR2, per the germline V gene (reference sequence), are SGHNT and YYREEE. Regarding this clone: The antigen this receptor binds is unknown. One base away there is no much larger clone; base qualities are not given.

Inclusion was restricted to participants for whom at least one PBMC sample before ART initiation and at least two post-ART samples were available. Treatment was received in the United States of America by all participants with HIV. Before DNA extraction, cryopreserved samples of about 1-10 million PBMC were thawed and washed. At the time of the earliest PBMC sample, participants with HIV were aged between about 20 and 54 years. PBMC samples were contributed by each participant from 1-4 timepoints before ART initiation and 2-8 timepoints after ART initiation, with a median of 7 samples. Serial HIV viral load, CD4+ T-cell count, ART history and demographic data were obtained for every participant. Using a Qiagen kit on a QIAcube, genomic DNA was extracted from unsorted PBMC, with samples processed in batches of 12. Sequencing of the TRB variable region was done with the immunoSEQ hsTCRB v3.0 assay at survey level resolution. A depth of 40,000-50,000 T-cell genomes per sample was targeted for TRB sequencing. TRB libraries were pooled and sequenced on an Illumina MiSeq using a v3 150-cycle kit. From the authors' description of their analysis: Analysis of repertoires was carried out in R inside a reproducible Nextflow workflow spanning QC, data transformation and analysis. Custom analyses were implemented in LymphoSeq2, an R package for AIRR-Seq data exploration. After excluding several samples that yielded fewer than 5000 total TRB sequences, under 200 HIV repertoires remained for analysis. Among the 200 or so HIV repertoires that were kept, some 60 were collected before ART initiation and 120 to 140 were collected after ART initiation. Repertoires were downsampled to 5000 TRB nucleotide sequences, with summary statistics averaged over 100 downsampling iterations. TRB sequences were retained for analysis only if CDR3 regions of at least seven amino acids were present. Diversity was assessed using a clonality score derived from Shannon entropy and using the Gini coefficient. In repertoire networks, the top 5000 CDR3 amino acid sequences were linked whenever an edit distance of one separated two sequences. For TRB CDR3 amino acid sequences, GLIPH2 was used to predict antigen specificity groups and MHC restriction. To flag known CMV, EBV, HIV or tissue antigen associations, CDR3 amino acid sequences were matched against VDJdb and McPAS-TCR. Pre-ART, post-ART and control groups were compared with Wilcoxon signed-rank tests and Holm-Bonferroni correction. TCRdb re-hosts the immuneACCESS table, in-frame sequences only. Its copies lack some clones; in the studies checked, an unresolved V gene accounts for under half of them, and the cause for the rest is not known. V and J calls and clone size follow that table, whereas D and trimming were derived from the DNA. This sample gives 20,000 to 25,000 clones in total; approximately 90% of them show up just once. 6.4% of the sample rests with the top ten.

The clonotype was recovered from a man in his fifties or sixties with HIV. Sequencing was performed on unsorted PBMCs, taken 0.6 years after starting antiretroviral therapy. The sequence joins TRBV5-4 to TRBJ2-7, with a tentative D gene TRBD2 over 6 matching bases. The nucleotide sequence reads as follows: TGTGCCAGCAGCTCCTTCCGGGACTGGAGCTCCTACGAGCAGTACTTC. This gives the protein CASSSFRDWSSYEQYF.